This is a list of T cell receptor beta chains from one sample in a study of blood T cell repertoires in COVID-19. The protocol was immunoSEQ multiplex PCR, while the TCRdb copy is restricted to in-frame clones and leaves out a portion. The data hold 30,000 to 35,000 clones, with approximately 72% observed a single time. Sequenced input: peripheral blood. These receptor sequences come from an elderly man with acute or convalescent COVID-19. Both conserved end residues are part of each CDR3. A D gene is named only where the DNA matches it firmly. The listing skips clone size in some rows; elsewhere it reads once, few, many or a size class.

d_call	v_call	j_call	clone_size	cdr3_aa	cdr3_nt
NA	TRBV30	TRBJ1-2	NA	CDFHLYGYTF	TGTGACTTTCACCTCTATGGCTACACCTTC
NA	TRBV11-3	TRBJ2-3	NA	CASSPTGSADTQYF	TGTGCCAGCAGCCCGACGGGGAGCGCAGATACGCAGTATTTT
TRBD1	TRBV5-6	TRBJ1-1	NA	CASSRRQGRVGGTEAFF	TGTGCCAGCAGCCGCCGACAGGGTAGAGTGGGTGGCACTGAAGCTTTCTTT
TRBD1	TRBV19	TRBJ1-1	NA	CASSTRTGGTEAFF	TGTGCCAGTAGTACCCGGACAGGGGGCACTGAAGCTTTCTTT
TRBD2	TRBV3-1/TRBV3-2	TRBJ2-7	NA	CASSGGVAYEQYF	TGTGCCAGCAGCGGGGGGGTCGCTTACGAGCAGTACTTC
TRBD2	TRBV5-6	TRBJ2-2	many	CASSPFPGLAGMGELFF	TGTGCCAGCAGCCCTTTCCCGGGACTAGCGGGGATGGGGGAGCTGTTTTTT
NA	TRBV9	TRBJ2-2	NA	CASKGQPNTGELFF	TGTGCCAGCAAAGGACAGCCGAACACCGGGGAGCTGTTTTTT
NA	TRBV12-3/TRBV12-4	TRBJ1-1	NA	CASSRGYEAFF	TGTGCCAGCAGCCGGGGGTATGAAGCTTTCTTT
NA	TRBV20-1	TRBJ2-7	NA	CSAGGQYEQYF	TGCAGTGCCGGGGGACAGTACGAGCAGTACTTC
TRBD2	TRBV4-1	TRBJ2-5	NA	CASSQNILAGRQETQYF	TGCGCCAGCAGCCAAAACATCCTAGCGGGGCGACAAGAGACCCAGTACTTC
NA	TRBV28	TRBJ1-4	few	CASSLFFGTNEKLFF	TGTGCCAGCAGTTTATTTTTCGGGACTAATGAAAAACTGTTTTTT
NA	TRBV5-1	TRBJ2-3	NA	CASSLGRVTDTQYF	TGCGCCAGCAGCTTGGGGAGGGTCACAGATACGCAGTATTTT
NA	TRBV6-5	TRBJ1-3	NA	CASRPSSGNTIYF	TGTGCCAGCAGGCCCAGCTCTGGAAACACCATATATTTT
NA	TRBV7-3	TRBJ1-1	few	CASSLTGRGSTEAFF	TGTGCCAGCAGCTTAACAGGGCGGGGGAGCACTGAAGCTTTCTTT
NA	TRBV9	TRBJ2-3	NA	CASSVGANGGTDTQYF	TGTGCCAGCAGCGTAGGGGCGAACGGAGGTACAGATACGCAGTATTTT
TRBD1	TRBV4-2	TRBJ2-2	few	CASSQDFRGQGSGELFF	TGTGCCAGCAGCCAAGATTTTAGGGGACAGGGGTCCGGGGAGCTGTTTTTT
TRBD1	TRBV12-3/TRBV12-4	TRBJ1-5	NA	CASSVTGGQPQHF	TGTGCCAGCAGTGTTACAGGGGGTCAGCCCCAGCATTTT
TRBD2	TRBV7-8	TRBJ2-2	NA	CASSLVIAGAGNGELFF	TGTGCCAGCAGCTTAGTGATAGCGGGGGCGGGAAACGGGGAGCTGTTTTTT
TRBD2	TRBV6-7	TRBJ2-5	NA	CASSYRLAENQETQYF	TGTGCCAGCAGTTACAGACTAGCGGAAAACCAAGAGACCCAGTACTTC
NA	TRBV19	TRBJ1-2	once	CASSNRANYGYTF	TGTGCCAGTAGTAACAGGGCTAACTATGGCTACACCTTC
TRBD2	TRBV7-3	TRBJ2-3	NA	CASSSLASGGTDTQYF	TGTGCCAGCAGCTCCCTGGCCAGCGGGGGCACAGATACGCAGTATTTT
NA	TRBV6-6	TRBJ2-7	few	CATDSRYEQYF	TGTGCCACGGACAGTCGCTACGAGCAGTACTTC
NA	TRBV5-4	TRBJ2-7	few	CASSRDFSYEQYF	TGTGCCAGCAGCAGGGACTTCTCCTACGAGCAGTACTTC
TRBD1	TRBV2	TRBJ1-5	NA	CASQKIGQANQPQHF	TGTGCCAGCCAAAAAATTGGACAGGCAAATCAGCCCCAGCATTTT
NA	TRBV3-1/TRBV3-2	TRBJ2-5	NA	CASSQEYLGPKTQYF	TGTGCCAGCAGCCAAGAGTATCTGGGCCCGAAGACCCAGTACTTC
NA	TRBV3-1/TRBV3-2	TRBJ2-7	NA	CASSLQSDEQYF	TGTGCCAGCAGCCTGCAGAGCGACGAGCAGTACTTC
NA	TRBV5-6	TRBJ2-1	NA	CASSFGTNNEQFF	TGTGCCAGCAGCTTCGGAACTAACAATGAGCAGTTCTTC
NA	TRBV13	TRBJ1-3	NA	CASSPDLSGDRSSGNTIYF	TGTGCCAGCAGCCCCGACCTATCCGGAGACCGAAGCTCTGGAAACACCATATATTTT
NA	TRBV5-1	TRBJ2-1	NA	CASSLDGDSYNEQFF	TGCGCCAGCAGCTTGGACGGGGACTCCTACAATGAGCAGTTCTTC
NA	TRBV6-5	TRBJ2-2	NA	CASSYAGTLNTGELFF	TGTGCCAGCAGTTACGCCGGGACTTTGAACACCGGGGAGCTGTTTTTT
TRBD2	TRBV10-3	TRBJ2-1	NA	CAISDRRGEVWNEQFF	TGTGCCATCAGTGATCGGCGGGGGGAAGTTTGGAATGAGCAGTTCTTC
TRBD1	TRBV3-1/TRBV3-2	TRBJ1-1	few	CASSYAREGQAEAFF	TGTGCCAGCAGCTATGCAAGAGAGGGACAGGCTGAAGCTTTCTTT
TRBD2	TRBV11-1	TRBJ2-3	NA	CASSFGTSGTDTQYF	TGTGCCAGCAGCTTCGGGACTAGCGGCACAGATACGCAGTATTTT
TRBD1	TRBV5-8	TRBJ1-6	NA	CASSLQGRWTPLHF	TGTGCCAGCAGCTTACAGGGGCGATGGACACCCCTCCACTTT
NA	TRBV10-3	TRBJ1-1	NA	CAISAGSTEAFF	TGTGCCATCAGTGCGGGATCTACTGAAGCTTTCTTT
TRBD2	TRBV6-4	TRBJ2-1	NA	CASSLSGEPYNEQFF	TGTGCCAGCAGTCTCAGCGGGGAACCCTACAATGAGCAGTTCTTC
NA	TRBV4-2	TRBJ1-2	NA	CASSQDRLAAAYGYTF	TGTGCCAGCAGCCAAGATCGATTAGCTGCTGCCTATGGCTACACCTTC
NA	TRBV27	TRBJ1-1	NA	CASSSLQGRGTEAFF	TGTGCCAGCAGTTCCCTACAGGGTAGGGGGACTGAAGCTTTCTTT
TRBD1	TRBV4-3	TRBJ1-2	NA	CASSPRTGGAGGYTF	TGCGCCAGCAGCCCTCGGACAGGGGGCGCGGGGGGCTACACCTTC
NA	TRBV4-1	TRBJ1-1	NA	CASSSYRGMMKIEAFF	TGCGCCAGCAGCTCTTATAGGGGTATGATGAAAATTGAAGCTTTCTTT
TRBD1	TRBV5-4	TRBJ1-2	NA	CASSMGFDRGNYGYTF	TGTGCCAGCAGCATGGGGTTTGACAGGGGTAACTATGGCTACACCTTC
TRBD1	TRBV5-4	TRBJ2-6	once	CASAPTGGSGANVLTF	TGTGCCAGCGCCCCTACAGGGGGCTCTGGGGCCAACGTCCTGACTTTC
TRBD2	TRBV11-2	TRBJ2-7	NA	CASSRTSGGPAGEQYF	TGTGCCAGCAGCCGGACTAGCGGGGGACCCGCGGGCGAGCAGTACTTC
NA	TRBV7-3	TRBJ2-1	NA	CASSLDLSSYNEQFF	TGTGCCAGCAGCTTAGATCTGAGCTCCTACAATGAGCAGTTCTTC
NA	TRBV11-2	TRBJ2-3	NA	CASSPAGFTQYF	TGTGCCAGCAGTCCGGCAGGGTTTACGCAGTATTTT
TRBD1	TRBV10-3	TRBJ2-7	NA	CAISEPAGNRGTYEQYF	TGTGCCATCAGTGAGCCTGCTGGAAACAGGGGTACCTACGAGCAGTACTTC
TRBD1	TRBV5-6	TRBJ1-5	NA	CASSGGTAPQPQHF	TGTGCCAGCAGCGGGGGGACAGCCCCCCAGCCCCAGCATTTT
NA	TRBV15	TRBJ2-7	NA	CATSRRNRDYEQYF	TGTGCCACCAGCAGACGAAACAGGGACTACGAGCAGTACTTC
TRBD2	TRBV24-1	TRBJ2-1	NA	CATSDASGTSGGNEQFF	TGTGCCACCAGTGACGCTTCCGGGACTAGCGGGGGGAATGAGCAGTTCTTC
TRBD1	TRBV27	TRBJ2-3	once	CASSSYPGQGGDTQYF	TGTGCCAGCAGTTCCTACCCGGGACAGGGAGGCGATACGCAGTATTTT
NA	TRBV11-2	TRBJ1-5	NA	CASSLFGGYQPQHF	TGTGCCAGCAGCTTATTCGGGGGGTATCAGCCCCAGCATTTT
TRBD1	TRBV5-4	TRBJ1-1	NA	CASSLGTGFRNTEAFF	TGTGCCAGCAGCTTGGGGACAGGATTTAGGAACACTGAAGCTTTCTTT
TRBD2	TRBV19	TRBJ2-7	NA	CATLGGLSYEQYF	TGTGCCACGCTGGGGGGGTTGTCCTACGAGCAGTACTTC